A selection of T cell receptor beta chains follows, all from one sample in a study of technical replicates of blood from a handful of donors. Only in-frame clones appear in the TCRdb table, and some are missing; sequencing was by immunoSEQ multiplex PCR. Altogether about 64,000 clones are present, less than 90% being singletons, with the ten largest covering approximately 5.4%. Specimen: PBMCs. The receptor source for this set is a human donor in good health. Some clones in this sample may be carry-over from other donors' samples. The CDR3 runs from the conserved cysteine through the conserved F or W. The order of the fields is J gene, clone size, D gene, V gene, CDR3 DNA, CDR3 protein. A D gene is named only where the DNA matches it firmly. Clone size is given for some rows only: seen once, a few or many times, or a class if the clone is expanded.

TRBJ2-5,NA,NA,TRBV13,TGTGCCAGCAGCGTAGGGGGGGGTCAAGAGACCCAGTACTTC,CASSVGGGQETQYF
TRBJ1-5,NA,NA,TRBV7-3,TGTGCCAGCAGCTTTGATGGAGGGCAGGATCAGCCCCAGCATTTT,CASSFDGGQDQPQHF
TRBJ2-2,NA,TRBD2,TRBV11-3,TGTGCCAGCAGCGGGGGGGCCGGGGAGCTGTTTTTT,CASSGGAGELFF
TRBJ2-1,NA,NA,TRBV15,TGTGCCACCAGGGGAATCGCCGGGAGTCCCTACAATGAGCAGTTCTTC,CATRGIAGSPYNEQFF
TRBJ2-7,NA,TRBD2,TRBV30,TGTGCCTGGAGTTTATCTATTCAGGGGACTAGCGGGAGTTTTCGGTACTTC,CAWSLSIQGTSGSFRYF
TRBJ2-3,NA,NA,TRBV5-1,TGCGCCAGCAGCTTTAACGGGGACACAGATACGCAGTATTTT,CASSFNGDTDTQYF
TRBJ2-5,NA,NA,TRBV6-6,TGTGCCAGCAGTTACTCCCGTGAGACCCAGTACTTC,CASSYSRETQYF
TRBJ2-7,NA,TRBD1,TRBV18,TGTGCCAGCTCACGGGGACAGGGGGCCTACGAGCAGTACTTC,CASSRGQGAYEQYF
TRBJ2-1,few,TRBD1,TRBV12-5,TGTGCTAGTGGTCCTCCGGGACAGATCAACAATGAGCAGTTCTTC,CASGPPGQINNEQFF
TRBJ2-2,NA,NA,TRBV5-1,TGCGCCAGCAGCACCGCCCTAGCGATCACCGGGGAGCTGTTTTTT,CASSTALAITGELFF
TRBJ1-4,NA,TRBD1,TRBV6-5,TGTGCCAGCAGTCCCGGGACAGGGAGGGAAAAACTGTTTTTT,CASSPGTGREKLFF
TRBJ1-1,NA,NA,TRBV5-4,TGTGCCAGCAGCCGGGGGGGGGACCGGGGAACTGAAGCTTTCTTT,CASSRGGDRGTEAFF
TRBJ1-1,NA,NA,TRBV19,TGTGCCAGTAGTATAGCAGGGAGGCGCACTGAAGCTTTCTTT,CASSIAGRRTEAFF
TRBJ1-2,once,NA,TRBV6-1,TGTGCCACTGGACAGAACTATGGCTACACCTTC,CATGQNYGYTF
TRBJ2-2,NA,TRBD2,TRBV7-3,TGTGCCAGCAGACCTAGCGGGAGTCATACCGGGGAGCTGTTTTTT,CASRPSGSHTGELFF
TRBJ2-5,NA,NA,TRBV10-3,TGTGCCATCAGTGCGGCGGGAAAAGAGACCCAGTACTTC,CAISAAGKETQYF